The T cell receptor (beta chain) under discussion was sequenced for a study of cytomegalovirus exposure and HLA in healthy donors. V lost 2 bases and J lost 5, with 15 bases in between. Looked up from germline, CDR1 is SGHTA and CDR2 is FQGTGA. This CDR3 has 15 amino acids. In nominal health when sampled, donors likely had unrecorded immune exposures nonetheless. The PCR contained 60 Vbeta and 13 Jbeta primers. The method was immunoSEQ multiplex PCR; TCRdb's version includes in-frame clones alone and lacks a portion of them. The sample holds some 150,000 clones, less than 85% seen once. Specimen: PBMCs. The V and J genes are TRBV7-3 and TRBJ2-5, with TRBD2 as a possible D gene (7 bases). The TCR originated in a man aged 35-49 years in good health and CMV-seronegative. In DNA, the CDR3 is TGTGCCAGCAGCTTAGGAGGGGGGGGCCGGGAGACCCAGTACTTC. Residues: CASSLGGGGRETQYF.